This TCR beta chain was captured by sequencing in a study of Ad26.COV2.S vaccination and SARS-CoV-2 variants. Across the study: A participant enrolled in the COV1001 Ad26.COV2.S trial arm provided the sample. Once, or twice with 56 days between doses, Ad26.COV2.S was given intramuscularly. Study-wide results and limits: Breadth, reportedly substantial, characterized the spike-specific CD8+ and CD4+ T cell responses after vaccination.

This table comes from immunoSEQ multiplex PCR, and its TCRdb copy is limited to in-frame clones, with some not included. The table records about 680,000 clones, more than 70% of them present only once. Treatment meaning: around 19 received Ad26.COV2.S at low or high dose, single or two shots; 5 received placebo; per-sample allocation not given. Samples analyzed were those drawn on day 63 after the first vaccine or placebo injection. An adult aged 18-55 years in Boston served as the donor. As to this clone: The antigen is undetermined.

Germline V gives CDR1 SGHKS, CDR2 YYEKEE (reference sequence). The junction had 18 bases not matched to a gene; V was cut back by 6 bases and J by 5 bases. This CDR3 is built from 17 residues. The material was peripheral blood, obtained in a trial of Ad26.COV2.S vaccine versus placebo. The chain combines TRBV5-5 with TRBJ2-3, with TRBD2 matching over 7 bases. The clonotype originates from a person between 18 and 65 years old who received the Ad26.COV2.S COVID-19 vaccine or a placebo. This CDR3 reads CASNLGGAGVFGDTQYF. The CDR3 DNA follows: TGTGCCAGCAACCTGGGGGGTGCGGGGGTGTTTGGAGATACGCAGTATTTT.